This TCR beta chain emerged from a study of Graves' ophthalmopathy and Graves' hyperthyroidism. The study, taken as a whole, reports: Clonotypes were expanded in thyroid at above 0.001 frequency, and most also appeared in blood.

The germline CDR1 and CDR2 sequences are SGHTA and FQGNSA. V was clipped by 1 base and J by 7 bases, with 10 bases between them. CDR3 length equals 13 residues. This clonotype was recorded many times. What it binds is unknown. Amplified material comprised TCR beta CDR3 regions derived from RNA transcripts. The authors performed first-round RT-PCR with HTBI primers and then a second-round multiplex PCR. TCRdb called the multiplex PCR reads again in MiXCR, with one record for every CDR3 protein. The sample contains about 660,000 distinct CDR3 sequences, roughly two fifths of which appear only once. This clonotype was obtained from an adult man with Graves' ophthalmopathy. V usage is TRBV7-2 and J usage is TRBJ1-1; D is unclear. Sequencing was performed on peripheral blood. In DNA, the CDR3 is TGTGCCAGCAGCTTAGGGTGGAGGGATGAAGCTTTCTTT. Translating gives CASSLGWRDEAFF.